Listed below are T cell receptor beta chains from one sample, sequenced in a study of cytomegalovirus exposure and HLA in healthy donors. Some clones are missing from TCRdb's copy, which holds only in-frame ones; the method was immunoSEQ multiplex PCR. The listing contains some 150,000 clones. Sequenced input: PBMCs. Every receptor here comes from a woman between 18 and 29 years old in good health and CMV-seropositive. Each CDR3 is given with its conserved first and last residue. The D gene is left open where the match is weak.

d_call	v_call	j_call	cdr3_nt	cdr3_aa
.	TRBV29-1	TRBJ1-2	TGCAGCGTAGTCTCAGGGATTAGGGGTTATGGCTACACCTTC	CSVVSGIRGYGYTF
TRBD1	TRBV6-6	TRBJ1-4	TGTGCCAGCAGTTTTCTACAGGGGGCCAATGAAAAACTGTTTTTT	CASSFLQGANEKLFF
.	TRBV27	TRBJ1-1	TGTGCCAGCAGTTTAGGAAGGGGATGGGACACTGAAGCTTTCTTT	CASSLGRGWDTEAFF
.	TRBV4-1	TRBJ1-6	TGCGCCAGCAGCCAAGCCGGGAGTGGCAGGGTTAATTCACCCCTCCACTTT	CASSQAGSGRVNSPLHF
.	TRBV18	TRBJ2-5	TGTGCCAGCTCACCACGTGACACTCAAGAGACCCAGTACTTC	CASSPRDTQETQYF
TRBD1	TRBV30	TRBJ1-5	TGTGCCTGGAGCGAAGGGACAGGGACTCAGCCCCAGCATTTT	CAWSEGTGTQPQHF
TRBD2	TRBV29-1	TRBJ2-1	TGCAGCGTTGTGGGGGGGGGCAATGAGCAGTTCTTC	CSVVGGGNEQFF
TRBD1	TRBV7-3	TRBJ1-1	TGTGCCAGCAGCTCGACAGGGGGAGGAACTGAAGCTTTCTTT	CASSSTGGGTEAFF
TRBD2	TRBV7-8	TRBJ2-5	TGTGCCAGCAGCCCGCTAGCGGGGGCTAACCAAGAGACCCAGTACTTC	CASSPLAGANQETQYF
TRBD2	TRBV29-1	TRBJ2-1	TGCAGCGGCCGACTAGCGGGAGGGGATGGCAATGAGCAGTTCTTC	CSGRLAGGDGNEQFF
.	TRBV5-6	TRBJ2-5	TGTGCCAGCAGTCGGGAGCTGAAGGGAGAGACCCAGTACTTC	CASSRELKGETQYF
TRBD2	TRBV4-1	TRBJ2-6	TGCGCCAGCAGCCAAGGACGACTAGCGGGAGGGAATGGGGCCAACGTCCTGACTTTC	CASSQGRLAGGNGANVLTF
.	TRBV4-3	TRBJ1-1	TGCGCCAGCAGCCAAGATTTCCGGCGGGGGGGGACTGAAGCTTTCTTT	CASSQDFRRGGTEAFF
.	TRBV7-2	TRBJ2-7	TGTGCCAGCAGCTTCTATCGGACAGATAGGTACGAGCAGTACTTC	CASSFYRTDRYEQYF
.	TRBV5-1	TRBJ2-5	TGCGCCAGCAGCTTGGGGACAGGAGGGGAGACCCAGTACTTC	CASSLGTGGETQYF
TRBD1	TRBV18	TRBJ1-3	TGTGCCAGCTCATCCAGACAGGGTATCTATTCTGGAAACACCATATATTTT	CASSSRQGIYSGNTIYF
.	TRBV6-1	TRBJ1-1	TGTGCCAGCAGTGAACAGGGTCTGGTCACTGAAGCTTTCTTT	CASSEQGLVTEAFF
.	TRBV27	TRBJ2-2	TGTGCCAGCAGTTTATCCCCCCATCGGGGGTGGAATGGAGCGGGCGGGGAGCTGTTTTTT	CASSLSPHRGWNGAGGELFF
.	TRBV5-1	TRBJ1-1	TGCGCCAGCAGCCCGACAGGTGTGACTGAAGCTTTCTTT	CASSPTGVTEAFF
.	TRBV2	TRBJ1-2	TGTGCCAGCAGTGAAGACATGGGGGCGGTCTATGGCTACACCTTC	CASSEDMGAVYGYTF
TRBD2	TRBV18	TRBJ2-1	TGTGCCAGCTCACCAGGACTAGCGGGAGTTAGTAATGAGCAGTTCTTC	CASSPGLAGVSNEQFF
TRBD1	TRBV7-3	TRBJ2-2	TGTGCCAGCAGCTCTAGAGCAGGGGGCTCCACCGGGGAGCTGTTTTTT	CASSSRAGGSTGELFF
.	TRBV10-3	TRBJ2-4	TGTGCCATCAGTGAAGGGAGGTGGCAGGGAGAGAAAAACATTCAGTACTTC	CAISEGRWQGEKNIQYF
TRBD2	TRBV5-1	TRBJ2-5	TGCGCCAGCAGCCGAGGGTTAGCGGGGGGGCCAGGGGAGACCCAGTACTTC	CASSRGLAGGPGETQYF
TRBD1	TRBV7-8	TRBJ2-1	TGTGCCAGCAGCCTACTCCGGGACAGGGGTAGGTATGAGCAGTTCTTC	CASSLLRDRGRYEQFF
.	TRBV6-6	TRBJ1-3	TGTGCCAGCAGTTACGGCAGGGGCCGTGGAAACACCATATATTTT	CASSYGRGRGNTIYF
.	TRBV6-6	TRBJ1-5	TGTGCCAGCAGCCGGAGCTTAGATAGCAATCAGCCCCAGCATTTT	CASSRSLDSNQPQHF
.	TRBV27	TRBJ1-2	TGTGCCAGCAGTTTATCATCCCCGGGATACTATGGCTACACCTTC	CASSLSSPGYYGYTF
.	TRBV19	TRBJ2-1	TGTGCCAGTAGTATCCGGGAGAATCTCGGTGAGCAGTTCTTC	CASSIRENLGEQFF
TRBD1	TRBV5-5	TRBJ1-3	TGTGCCAGCAGCCCATTCGGCCAGGGGGCTGGAAACACCATATATTTT	CASSPFGQGAGNTIYF
.	TRBV6-1	TRBJ1-5	TGTGCCAGCAGTGCTCAGGCAATAAATCAGCCCCAGCATTTT	CASSAQAINQPQHF
.	TRBV2	TRBJ1-1	TGTGCCAGCAGTGAGGAGGGAAAGAACACTGAAGCTTTCTTT	CASSEEGKNTEAFF
.	TRBV19	TRBJ2-2	TGTGCCAGTAGTATAGATGGGCAGGCCGGGGAGCTGTTTTTT	CASSIDGQAGELFF
TRBD1	TRBV9	TRBJ2-7	TGTGCCAGCAGCCGTGGGACAGGGGGAATCGGGGAGCAGTACTTC	CASSRGTGGIGEQYF
TRBD2	TRBV5-1	TRBJ2-5	TGCGCCAGCAGCTGGGGGACTAGCGGAGGGGGGGAGACCCAGTACTTC	CASSWGTSGGGETQYF